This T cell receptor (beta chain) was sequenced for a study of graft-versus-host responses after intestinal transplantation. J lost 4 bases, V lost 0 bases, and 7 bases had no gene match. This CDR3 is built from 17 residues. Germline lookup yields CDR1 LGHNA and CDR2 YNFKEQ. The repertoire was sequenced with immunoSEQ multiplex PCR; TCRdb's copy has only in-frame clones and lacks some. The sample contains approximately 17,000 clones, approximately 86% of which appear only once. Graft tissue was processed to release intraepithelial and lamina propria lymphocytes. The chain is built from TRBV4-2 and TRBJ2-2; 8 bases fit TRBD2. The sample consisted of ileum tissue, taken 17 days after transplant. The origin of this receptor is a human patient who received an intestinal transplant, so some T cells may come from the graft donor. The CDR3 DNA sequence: TGTGCCAGCAGCCAAGATGGAGCGGGAGCGCCCACCGGGGAGCTGTTTTTT. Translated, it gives CASSQDGAGAPTGELFF.